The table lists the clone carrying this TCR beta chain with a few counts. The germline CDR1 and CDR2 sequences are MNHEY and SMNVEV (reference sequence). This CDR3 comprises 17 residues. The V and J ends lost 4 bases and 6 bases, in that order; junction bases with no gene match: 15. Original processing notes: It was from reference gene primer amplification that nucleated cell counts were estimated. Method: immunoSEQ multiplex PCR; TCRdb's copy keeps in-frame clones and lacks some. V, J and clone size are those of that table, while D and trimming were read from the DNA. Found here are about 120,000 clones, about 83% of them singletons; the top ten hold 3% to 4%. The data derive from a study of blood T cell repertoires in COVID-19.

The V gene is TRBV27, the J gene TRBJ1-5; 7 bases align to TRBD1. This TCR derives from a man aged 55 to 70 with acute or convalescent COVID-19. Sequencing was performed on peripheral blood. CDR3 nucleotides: TGTGCCAGCAGTTCCTCCAGGAGGGGGCTAACGGGTCAGCCCCAGCATTTT. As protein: CASSSSRRGLTGQPQHF.